Below are 4 T cell receptor beta chains sequenced from a single sample in a study of shared clonotypes between healthy human individuals. Repertoires were generated with immunoSEQ multiplex PCR, while TCRdb's copy carries only in-frame clones and drops some. The sample has some 2,500,000 clones, roughly 92% seen once. Source material: naive CD4+ T cells from PBMCs. Indicated subset: CD45RA+ positively selected. These receptors were collected from a man aged 18-30 years in good health. Some clones in this sample may be carry-over from other donors' samples.

The chain employs TRBV7-2 and TRBJ1-5; no firm D call. The CDR3 is 15 amino acids. Deletions cut 4 bases from V and 0 bases from J, with 10 bases between. In germline, CDR1 is SGHTA, CDR2 FQGNSA. The CDR3 DNA reads as TGTGCCAGCAGCTCGCAGAGTCATAGCAATCAGCCCCAGCATTTT. This sequence encodes CASSSQSHSNQPQHF.

The V gene is TRBV10-1, the J gene TRBJ2-7, with TRBD2 identical over 10 bases. J was trimmed by 2 bases and V by 3 bases; bases with no gene match: 7. In germline, CDR1 is WNHNN, CDR2 SYGVQD (reference sequence). CDR3 length: 16 amino acids. In DNA form, the CDR3 reads TGCGCCAGCAGTGAAGGGCTAGCGGGAGCTACCTACGAGCAGTACTTC. It codes for CASSEGLAGATYEQYF.

This clone appeared a single time. The rearrangement uses TRBV10-1 and TRBJ2-3, with TRBD1 matching 11 bases. Germline CDR1 WNHNN, CDR2 SYGVQD (reference sequence). The CDR3 spans 16 residues. J gave up 1 base and V 9 bases, and 9 bases lay outside the gene matches. In nucleotides, the CDR3 is TGCGCCAGTGAGGGCACGGGACAGGGGGGCACAGATACGCAGTATTTT. Protein: CASEGTGQGGTDTQYF.

This chain's CDR3 is CASSYQVNTEAFF. The CDR3 region has the DNA TGTGCCAGCAGCTATCAGGTGAACACTGAAGCTTTCTTT. The V gene is TRBV7-3, the J gene TRBJ1-1; no firm D call. CDR3 length: 13 amino acids. Germline assignment: CDR1 SGHTA and CDR2 FQGTGA. Trimming shortened V by 4 bases and J by 0 bases, and 6 bases separated the two germline ends.